This T cell receptor (beta chain) was found in a study of blood T cell repertoires in COVID-19. Study-wide background: Researchers got acute and convalescent COVID-19 samples from the United States, Italy and Spain. In each case, the material was cDNA or gDNA derived from T cells, B-cell-depleted T cells, or PBMCs.

As processed by the authors: Reference gene primer amplification in the assay estimated nucleated cell counts. Libraries were prepared by immunoSEQ multiplex PCR; TCRdb keeps only in-frame clonotypes and omits some of them. D and trimming come from the DNA, and the V and J calls and clone size come from that table. The repertoire consists of approximately 76,000 clones, with about nine tenths occurring once and the leading ten covering approximately 15%. The CDR3 has 17 residues. CDR1 and CDR2 (germline): SGHRS, YFSETQ. V gave up 1 base and J gave up 1 base; unmatched junction bases: 7. The material sequenced was peripheral blood. V is TRBV5-1 and J is TRBJ2-1, with TRBD1 matching 8 bases. This receptor was taken from a man older than 75 in a cohort sampled during active COVID-19. The DNA of the CDR3 is TGCGCCAGCAGCTTGACAGGGGGAGGTATTTCCTACAATGAGCAGTTCTTC. Residues: CASSLTGGGISYNEQFF.